This section outlines one TCR beta chain sequence together with its context. Its antigen is still unknown. Trimming cost V 2 bases and J 2 bases, with 13 bases left between them. Germline lookup yields CDR1 MDHEN and CDR2 SYDVKM. The CDR3 has 16 residues. Using immunoSEQ multiplex PCR, the repertoire was profiled, and TCRdb retains in-frame clones only, with some absent. This sample has about 77,000 clones; approximately 92% occur once, and the top ten carry 4.8%. This sample is part of a study of OX40 agonist ivuxolimab in advanced cancers. Study overall: Patients were treated with ivuxolimab, an agonistic anti-OX40 (CD134) antibody. Partial responses were seen in three patients, one with hepatocellular carcinoma and two with cutaneous melanoma.

Findings and caveats of the study: Doses of 0.1 to 3.0 mg/kg were accompanied by clonal expansion of CD4+ and CD8+ blood T cells by week 6. Low normalized T-cell clonal expansion was additionally recorded for some nonresponders.

The chain is built from TRBV28 and TRBJ1-5, with unresolved D. The sample in question was CD4+ or CD8+ T cells sorted from blood, obtained in a trial of the OX40 agonist ivuxolimab. This TCR derives from an adult with an advanced solid tumor such as melanoma, head and neck, liver or kidney cancer. The CDR3 coding sequence is TGTGCCAGCAGTTTACCCCCTGGTACGGGCAATCAGCCCCAGCATTTT. Translated: CASSLPPGTGNQPQHF.